This T cell receptor beta chain was documented in a study of control samples from healthy donors and cancer patients (dated by TCRdb to the early 2020s). From a lookup of the germline V gene, CDR1 and CDR2 are SGDLS and YYNGEE. Including cysteine and phenylalanine, the CDR3 has 15 amino acids. The entry retains the CDR3 DNA only, 45 bases that are in frame from base 1. The V end loses 5 bases and the J end loses 1 base, and a stretch of 12 bases separates them. On this clone itself: What antigen it recognizes has not been identified. One base away there is no much larger clone; base qualities are not given.

Library creation used the immunoSEQ multiplex PCR assay. Here the immuneACCESS table is served through TCRdb, limited to in-frame sequences with V and J called. Missing clones are a known gap in these copies; in checked studies unresolved V genes cover under half, and the rest lacks a known reason. The sample table records tens of thousands of clones; about nine tenths of these occur just once. The ten largest make up 6.5% to 8.5% of the sample. The sequencing input was blood. The rearranged chain carries TRBV9 and TRBJ2-2; TRBD1 could be the D gene, as 5 bases match. The source of this sequence is a man between 45 and 60 years old in good health. This receptor has the CDR3 CASSLRELNTGELFF. The nucleotide sequence is given as TGTGCCAGCAGTCTCAGGGAATTGAACACCGGGGAGCTGTTTTTT.